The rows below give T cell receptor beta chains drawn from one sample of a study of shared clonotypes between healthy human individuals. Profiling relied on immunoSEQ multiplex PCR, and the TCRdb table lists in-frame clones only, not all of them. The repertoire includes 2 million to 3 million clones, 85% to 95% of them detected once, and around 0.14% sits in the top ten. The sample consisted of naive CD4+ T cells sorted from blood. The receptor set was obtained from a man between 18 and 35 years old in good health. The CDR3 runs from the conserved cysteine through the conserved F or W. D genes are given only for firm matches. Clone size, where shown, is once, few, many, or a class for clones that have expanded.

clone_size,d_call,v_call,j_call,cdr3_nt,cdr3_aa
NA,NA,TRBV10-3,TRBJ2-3,TGTGCCATCAGTGAGTCAATGCCCCCATCGCAGTATTTT,CAISESMPPSQYF
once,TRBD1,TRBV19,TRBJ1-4,TGTGCCAGTACCTCCGGGACAGGGGTAGGAAAACTGTTTTTT,CASTSGTGVGKLFF
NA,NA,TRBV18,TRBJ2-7,TGTGCCAGCTCACCGCCAGCAGGCTCCTACGAGCAGTACTTC,CASSPPAGSYEQYF
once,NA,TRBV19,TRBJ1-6,TGTGCCAGTAGTATTTCGGGCAGAGATAATTCACCCCTCCACTTT,CASSISGRDNSPLHF
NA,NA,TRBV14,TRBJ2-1,TGTGCCAGCAGCCAAGTACGAGACGGTGAGCAGTTCTTC,CASSQVRDGEQFF
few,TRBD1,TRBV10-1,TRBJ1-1,TGCGCCAGCAGTGGGACAGGGTTGAACACTGAAGCTTTCTTT,CASSGTGLNTEAFF
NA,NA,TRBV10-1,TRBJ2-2,TGCGCCAGCAGTGAGTCGAGTGGGACCGGGGAGCTGTTTTTT,CASSESSGTGELFF
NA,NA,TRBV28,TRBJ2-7,TGTGCCAGCAGCTCACTCTCCTACGAGCAGTACTTC,CASSSLSYEQYF
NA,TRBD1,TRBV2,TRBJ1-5,TGTGCCAGCAGTGATAGACAGGGAAGCAATCAGCCCCAGCATTTT,CASSDRQGSNQPQHF
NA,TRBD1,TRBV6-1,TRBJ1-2,TGTGCCAGCACCCCGAAATTGACAGGGGTTGGCTACACCTTC,CASTPKLTGVGYTF
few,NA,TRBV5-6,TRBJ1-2,TGTGCCAGCAGCTTGTTGGGGGGCGCAGCTTATGGCTACACCTTC,CASSLLGGAAYGYTF
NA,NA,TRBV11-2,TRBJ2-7,TGTGCCAGCAGCTTTGCAGGGATCTACGAGCAGTACTTC,CASSFAGIYEQYF
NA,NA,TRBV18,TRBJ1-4,TGTGCCAGCTCACCCTCCGGGAATAATGAAAAACTGTTTTTT,CASSPSGNNEKLFF
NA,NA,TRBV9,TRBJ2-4,TGTGCCAGCAGCATACGGGACATCGGGGACATTCAGTACTTC,CASSIRDIGDIQYF
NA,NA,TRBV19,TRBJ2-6,TGTGCCAGTAATGAGGGAAATGGCTCTGGGGCCAACGTCCTGACTTTC,CASNEGNGSGANVLTF
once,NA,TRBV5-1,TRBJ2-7,TGCGCCAGCAGCAGGTCCGGGGAGGCCGCTCAGGGGAGGTACTTC,CASSRSGEAAQGRYF
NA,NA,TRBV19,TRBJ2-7,TGTGCCAGTAGTATGGGTGACAGGTACTACGAGCAGTACTTC,CASSMGDRYYEQYF
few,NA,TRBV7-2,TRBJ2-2,TGTGCCAGCAGCTTAAAGAACACCGGGGAGCTGTTTTTT,CASSLKNTGELFF
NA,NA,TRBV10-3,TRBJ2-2,TGTGCCATCACCACAGGAGTGAACACCGGGGAGCTGTTTTTT,CAITTGVNTGELFF
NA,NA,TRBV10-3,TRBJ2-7,TGTGCCATCAGTGAAGGGGCGCTGCTGATCTCCTACGAGCAGTACTTC,CAISEGALLISYEQYF
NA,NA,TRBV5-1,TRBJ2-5,TGCGCCAGCAGCCTCGTGAGCCGGGAGACCCAGTACTTC,CASSLVSRETQYF
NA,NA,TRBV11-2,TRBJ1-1,TGTGCCAGCAGCTTAAGGGCCGTGAACACTGAAGCTTTCTTT,CASSLRAVNTEAFF
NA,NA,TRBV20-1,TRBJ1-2,TGCAGTGCTAGAGATCCGACCGGCTACACCTTC,CSARDPTGYTF
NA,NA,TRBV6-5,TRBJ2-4,TGTGCCAGCAGCCATACAGATCTAGCCAAAAACATTCAGTACTTC,CASSHTDLAKNIQYF
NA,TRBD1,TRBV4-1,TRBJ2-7,TGCGCCAGCAGCCCACAGGGGTATTGGGACGGGGACGAGCAGTACTTC,CASSPQGYWDGDEQYF
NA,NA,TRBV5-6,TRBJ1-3,TGTGCCAGCAGCTTGGGACGGGCAGTCTCTGGAAACACCATATATTTT,CASSLGRAVSGNTIYF
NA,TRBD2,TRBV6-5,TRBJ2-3,TGTGCCAGCGGTGGTAGCGGGAGGCCTCACGGTACGCAGTATTTT,CASGGSGRPHGTQYF
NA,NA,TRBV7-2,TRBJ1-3,TGTGCCAGCAGCTTACCAGGAAACACCATATATTTT,CASSLPGNTIYF
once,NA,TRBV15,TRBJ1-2,TGTGCCACCAGCAACTTCGAGGGCTATGGCTACACCTTC,CATSNFEGYGYTF
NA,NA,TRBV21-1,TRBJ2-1,TGTGCCAGCAGCAAAGTATTCGAGAGCTTTAACAATGAGCAGTTCTTC,CASSKVFESFNNEQFF
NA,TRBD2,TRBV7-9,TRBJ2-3,TGTGCCAGCAGCTTGCTAGCGGGGGGCCTCACAGATACGCAGTATTTT,CASSLLAGGLTDTQYF